This T cell receptor (beta chain) originates from a study of cytomegalovirus exposure and HLA in healthy donors. In the PCR, 60 Vbeta and 13 Jbeta primers were used. Using immunoSEQ multiplex PCR, the repertoire was profiled, and TCRdb retains in-frame clones only, with some absent. The repertoire holds under 200,000 clones, with 68% as singletons. Concerning this clone: Antigen specificity is unknown.

Study-level points and caveats: Later, an analysis showed that TCR beta chains associated with HLA were more clonally expanded than others that were equally common.

This clonotype originated in a man in his fifties in good health and CMV-seronegative. Sequenced: PBMCs.

The DNA of the CDR3 is TGTGCCAGCACCCTCTTGGGGACCGGGACAGGCTCCTACAATGAGCAGTTCTTC. This translates into CASTLLGTGTGSYNEQFF. This rearrangement joins TRBV7-2 to TRBJ2-1; 8 bases map to TRBD1. The CDR3 length is 18 residues. Per the germline V gene, CDR1 is SGHTA and CDR2 is FQGNSA. V was clipped by 7 bases and J by 0 bases; unmatched bases: 14. Filled out from reference TRBV7-2 and TRBJ2-1, the complete variable domain reads GAGVSQSPSNKVTEKGKDVELRCDPISGHTALYWYRQSLGQGLEFLIYFQGNSAPDKSGLPSDRFSAERTGGSVSTLTIQRTQQEDSAVYLCASTLLGTGTGSYNEQFFGPGTRLTVL.